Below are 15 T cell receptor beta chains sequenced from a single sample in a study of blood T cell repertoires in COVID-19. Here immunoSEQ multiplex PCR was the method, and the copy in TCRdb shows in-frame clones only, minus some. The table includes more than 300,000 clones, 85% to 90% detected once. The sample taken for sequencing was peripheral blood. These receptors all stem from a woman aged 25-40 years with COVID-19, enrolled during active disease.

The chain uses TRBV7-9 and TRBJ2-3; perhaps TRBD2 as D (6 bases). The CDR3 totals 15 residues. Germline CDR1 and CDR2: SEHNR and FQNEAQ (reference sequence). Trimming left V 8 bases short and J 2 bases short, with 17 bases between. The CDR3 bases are TGTGCCAGCCAAGAAACGGGGGATGTCACAGATACGCAGTATTTT. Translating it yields CASQETGDVTDTQYF.

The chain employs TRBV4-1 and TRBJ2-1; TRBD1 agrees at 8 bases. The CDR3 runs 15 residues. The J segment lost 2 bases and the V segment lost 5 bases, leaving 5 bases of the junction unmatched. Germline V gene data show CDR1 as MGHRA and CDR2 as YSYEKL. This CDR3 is CASSSPGQAYNEQFF. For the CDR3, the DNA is TGCGCCAGCAGCTCCCCGGGACAGGCCTACAATGAGCAGTTCTTC.

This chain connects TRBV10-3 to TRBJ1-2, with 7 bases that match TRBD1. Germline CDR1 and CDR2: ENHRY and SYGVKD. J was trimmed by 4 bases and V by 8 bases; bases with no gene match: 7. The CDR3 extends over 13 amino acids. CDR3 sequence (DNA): TGTGCCATCCGACAGGGAGCGAGCTATGGCTACACCTTC. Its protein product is CAIRQGASYGYTF.

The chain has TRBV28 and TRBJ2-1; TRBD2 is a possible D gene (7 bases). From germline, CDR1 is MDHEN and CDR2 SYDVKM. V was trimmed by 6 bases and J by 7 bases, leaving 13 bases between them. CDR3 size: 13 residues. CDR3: CASREGGVNEQFF. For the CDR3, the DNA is TGTGCCAGCAGGGAGGGGGGGGTTAATGAGCAGTTCTTC.

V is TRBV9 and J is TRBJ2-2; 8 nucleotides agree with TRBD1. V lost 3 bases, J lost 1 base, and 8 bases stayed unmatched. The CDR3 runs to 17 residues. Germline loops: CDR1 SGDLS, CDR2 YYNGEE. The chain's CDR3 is CASSARQTGENTGELFF. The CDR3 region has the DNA TGTGCCAGCAGCGCCAGACAGACAGGGGAGAACACCGGGGAGCTGTTTTTT. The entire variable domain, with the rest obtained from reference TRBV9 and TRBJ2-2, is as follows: DSGVTQTPKHLITATGQRVTLRCSPRSGDLSVYWYQQSLDQGLQFLIQYYNGEERAKGNILERFSAQQFPDLHSELNLSSLELGDSALYFCASSARQTGENTGELFFGEGSRLTVL.

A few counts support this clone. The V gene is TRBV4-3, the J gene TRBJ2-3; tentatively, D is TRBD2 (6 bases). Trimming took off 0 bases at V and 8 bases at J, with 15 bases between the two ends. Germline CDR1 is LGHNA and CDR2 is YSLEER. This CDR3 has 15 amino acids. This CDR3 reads CASSQDLERAGTQYF. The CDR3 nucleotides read TGCGCCAGCAGCCAAGATTTGGAGCGAGCGGGTACGCAGTATTTT.

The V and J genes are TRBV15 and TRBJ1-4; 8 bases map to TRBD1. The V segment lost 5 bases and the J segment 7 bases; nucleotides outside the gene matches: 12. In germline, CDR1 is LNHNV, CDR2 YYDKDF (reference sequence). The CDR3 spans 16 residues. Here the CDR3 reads CATSRGTRQGTEKLFF. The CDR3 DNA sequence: TGTGCCACCAGCCGTGGGACTCGACAGGGGACTGAAAAACTGTTTTTT.

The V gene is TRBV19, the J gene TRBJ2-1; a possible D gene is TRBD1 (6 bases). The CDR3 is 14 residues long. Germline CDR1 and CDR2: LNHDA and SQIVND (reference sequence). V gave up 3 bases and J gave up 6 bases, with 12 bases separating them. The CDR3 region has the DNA TGTGCCAGTAGTATTAGCCAGGGGCCCAATGAGCAGTTCTTC. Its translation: CASSISQGPNEQFF.

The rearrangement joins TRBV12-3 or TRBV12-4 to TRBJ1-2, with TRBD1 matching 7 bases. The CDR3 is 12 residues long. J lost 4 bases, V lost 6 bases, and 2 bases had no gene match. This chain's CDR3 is CASSRTGYGYTF. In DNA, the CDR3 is TGTGCCAGCAGCCGGACAGGCTATGGCTACACCTTC.

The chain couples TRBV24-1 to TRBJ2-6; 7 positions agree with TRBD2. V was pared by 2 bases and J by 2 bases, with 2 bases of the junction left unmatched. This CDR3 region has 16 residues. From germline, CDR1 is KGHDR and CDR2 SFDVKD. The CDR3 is CATSDSGGAGANVLTF. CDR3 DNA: TGTGCCACCAGTGATTCGGGGGGTGCTGGGGCCAACGTCCTGACTTTC.

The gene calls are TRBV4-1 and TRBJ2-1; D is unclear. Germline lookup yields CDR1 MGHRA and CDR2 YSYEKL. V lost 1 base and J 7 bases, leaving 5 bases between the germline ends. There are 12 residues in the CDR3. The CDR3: CASSQVHNEQFF. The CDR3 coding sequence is TGCGCCAGCAGCCAAGTTCATAATGAGCAGTTCTTC.

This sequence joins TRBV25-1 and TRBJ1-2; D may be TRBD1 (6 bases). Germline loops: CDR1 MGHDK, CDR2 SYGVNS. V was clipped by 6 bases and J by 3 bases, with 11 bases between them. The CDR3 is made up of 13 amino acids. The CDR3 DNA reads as TGTGCCAGCAGAAAGGACAGAGACTATGGCTACACCTTC. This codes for CASRKDRDYGYTF.

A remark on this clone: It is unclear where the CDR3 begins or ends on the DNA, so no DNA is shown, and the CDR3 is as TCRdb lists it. CDR3 residues: CVRSLWGTGSYEQYF. The rearrangement joins TRBV7-5 to TRBJ2-7; TRBD1, the table's D call, was not compared with the DNA. TRBV7-5 is designated a pseudogene. The CDR3 is 15 amino acids in total, end residues counted.

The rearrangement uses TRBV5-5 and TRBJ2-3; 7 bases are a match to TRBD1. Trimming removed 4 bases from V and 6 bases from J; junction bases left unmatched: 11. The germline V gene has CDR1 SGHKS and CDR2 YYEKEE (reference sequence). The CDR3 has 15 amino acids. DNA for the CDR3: TGTGCCAGCAGCCCTCGGACAGGCTCAAGGGATACGCAGTATTTT. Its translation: CASSPRTGSRDTQYF.

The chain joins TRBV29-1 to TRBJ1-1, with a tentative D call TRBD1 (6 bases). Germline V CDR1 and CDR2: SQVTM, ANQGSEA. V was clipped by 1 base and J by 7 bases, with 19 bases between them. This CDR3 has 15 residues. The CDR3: CSVEGGGRGFGEAFF. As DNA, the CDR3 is TGCAGCGTTGAAGGCGGCGGCAGGGGCTTCGGTGAAGCTTTCTTT.